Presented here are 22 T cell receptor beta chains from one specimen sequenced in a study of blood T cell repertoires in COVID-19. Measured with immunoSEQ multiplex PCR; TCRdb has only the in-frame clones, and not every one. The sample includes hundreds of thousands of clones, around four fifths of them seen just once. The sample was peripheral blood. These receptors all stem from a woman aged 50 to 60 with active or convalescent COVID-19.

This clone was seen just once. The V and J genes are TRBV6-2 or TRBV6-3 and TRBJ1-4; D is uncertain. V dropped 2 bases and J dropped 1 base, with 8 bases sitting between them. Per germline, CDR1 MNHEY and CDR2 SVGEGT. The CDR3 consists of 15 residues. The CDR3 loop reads CASSYEGLTNEKLFF. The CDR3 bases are TGTGCCAGCAGTTACGAGGGTTTAACTAATGAAAAACTGTTTTTT.

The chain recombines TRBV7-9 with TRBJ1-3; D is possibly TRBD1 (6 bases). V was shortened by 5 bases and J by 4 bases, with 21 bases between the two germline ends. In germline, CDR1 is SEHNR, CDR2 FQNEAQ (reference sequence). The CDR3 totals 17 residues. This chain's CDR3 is CASSEWGNRVEGNTIYF. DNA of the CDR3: TGTGCCAGCAGCGAATGGGGGAACAGGGTAGAGGGAAACACCATATATTTT.

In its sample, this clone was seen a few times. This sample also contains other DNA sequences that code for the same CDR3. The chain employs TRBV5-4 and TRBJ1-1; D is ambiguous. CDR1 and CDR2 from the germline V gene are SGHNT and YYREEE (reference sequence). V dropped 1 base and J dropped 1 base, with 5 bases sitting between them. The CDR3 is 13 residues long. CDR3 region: CASSLSRNTEAFF. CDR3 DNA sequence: TGTGCCAGCAGCTTGAGCCGGAACACTGAAGCTTTCTTT.

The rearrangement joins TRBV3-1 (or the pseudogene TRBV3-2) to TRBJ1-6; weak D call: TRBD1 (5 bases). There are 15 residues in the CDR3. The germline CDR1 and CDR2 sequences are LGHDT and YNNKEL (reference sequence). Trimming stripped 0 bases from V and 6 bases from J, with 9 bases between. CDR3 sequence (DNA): TGTGCCAGCAGCCAAGAATCGACAGTTAATTCACCCCTCCACTTT. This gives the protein CASSQESTVNSPLHF.

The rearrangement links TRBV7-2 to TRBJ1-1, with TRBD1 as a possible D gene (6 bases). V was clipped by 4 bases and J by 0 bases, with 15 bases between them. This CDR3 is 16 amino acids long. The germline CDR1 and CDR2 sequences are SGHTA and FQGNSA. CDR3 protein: CASSSRGGRMNTEAFF. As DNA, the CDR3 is TGTGCCAGCAGCTCCCGCGGGGGGCGAATGAACACTGAAGCTTTCTTT. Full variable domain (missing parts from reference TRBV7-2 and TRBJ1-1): GAGVSQSPSNKVTEKGKDVELRCDPISGHTALYWYRQSLGQGLEFLIYFQGNSAPDKSGLPSDRFSAERTGGSVSTLTIQRTQQEDSAVYLCASSSRGGRMNTEAFFGQGTRLTVV.

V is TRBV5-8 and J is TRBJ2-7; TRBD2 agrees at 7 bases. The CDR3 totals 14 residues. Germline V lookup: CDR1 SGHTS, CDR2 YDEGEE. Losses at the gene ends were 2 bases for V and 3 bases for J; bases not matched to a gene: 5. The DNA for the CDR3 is TGTGCCAGCAGCTTAGGAGGACTAGTCTACGAGCAGTACTTC. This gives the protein CASSLGGLVYEQYF.

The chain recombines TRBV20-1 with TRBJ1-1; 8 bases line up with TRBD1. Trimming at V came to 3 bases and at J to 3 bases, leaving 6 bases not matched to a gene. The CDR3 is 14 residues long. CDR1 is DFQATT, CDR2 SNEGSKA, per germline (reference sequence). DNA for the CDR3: TGCAGTGCTAGTCCTCCGGACAGGGACACTGAAGCTTTCTTT. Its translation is CSASPPDRDTEAFF.

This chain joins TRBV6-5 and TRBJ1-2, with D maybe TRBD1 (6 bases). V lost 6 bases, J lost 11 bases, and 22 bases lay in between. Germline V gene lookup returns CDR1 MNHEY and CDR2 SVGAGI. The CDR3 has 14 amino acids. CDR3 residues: CASRVGQTRPGYTF. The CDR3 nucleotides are TGTGCCAGCAGAGTAGGACAGACCCGGCCAGGGTACACCTTC.

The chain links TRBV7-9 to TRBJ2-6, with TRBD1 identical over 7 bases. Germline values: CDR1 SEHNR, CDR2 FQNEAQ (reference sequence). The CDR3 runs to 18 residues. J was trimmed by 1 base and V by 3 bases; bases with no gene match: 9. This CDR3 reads CASSFSTGVVSGANVLTF. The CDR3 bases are TGTGCCAGCAGCTTCTCTACAGGGGTTGTATCTGGGGCCAACGTCCTGACTTTC.

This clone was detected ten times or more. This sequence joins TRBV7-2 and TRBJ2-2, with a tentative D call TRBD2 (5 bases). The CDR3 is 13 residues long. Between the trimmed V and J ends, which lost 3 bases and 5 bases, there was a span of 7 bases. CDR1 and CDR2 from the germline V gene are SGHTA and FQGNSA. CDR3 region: CASSFRETGELFF. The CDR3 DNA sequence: TGTGCCAGCAGCTTTAGGGAGACCGGGGAGCTGTTTTTT.

The CDR3 DNA is TGTGCCAGCGGAGTGGCGACCCACTCTGGGGCCAACGTCCTGACTTTC. Its translation is CASGVATHSGANVLTF. V and J are TRBV7-9 and TRBJ2-6; D is unclear. V was clipped by 8 bases and J by 0 bases, with 14 bases between them. The CDR3 loop spans 16 amino acids. Germline CDR1 is SEHNR and CDR2 is FQNEAQ (reference sequence).

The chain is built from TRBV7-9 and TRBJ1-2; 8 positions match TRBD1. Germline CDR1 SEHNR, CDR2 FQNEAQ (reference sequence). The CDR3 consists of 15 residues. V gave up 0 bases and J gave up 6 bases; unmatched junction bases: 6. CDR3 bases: TGTGCCAGCAGCTTAGCCGGACAGGGCAAGGATGGCTACACCTTC. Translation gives CASSLAGQGKDGYTF.

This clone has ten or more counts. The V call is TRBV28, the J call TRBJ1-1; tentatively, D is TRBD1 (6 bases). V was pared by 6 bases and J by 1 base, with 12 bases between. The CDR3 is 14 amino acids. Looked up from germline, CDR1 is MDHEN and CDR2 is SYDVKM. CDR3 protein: CASRPGARNTEAFF. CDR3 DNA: TGTGCCAGCAGACCAGGGGCTCGGAACACTGAAGCTTTCTTT.

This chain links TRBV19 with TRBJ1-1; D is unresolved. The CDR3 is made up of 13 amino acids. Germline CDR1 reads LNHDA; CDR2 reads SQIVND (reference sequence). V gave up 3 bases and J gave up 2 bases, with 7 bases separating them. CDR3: CASSISVNTEAFF. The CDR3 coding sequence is TGTGCCAGTAGTATTTCCGTAAACACTGAAGCTTTCTTT.

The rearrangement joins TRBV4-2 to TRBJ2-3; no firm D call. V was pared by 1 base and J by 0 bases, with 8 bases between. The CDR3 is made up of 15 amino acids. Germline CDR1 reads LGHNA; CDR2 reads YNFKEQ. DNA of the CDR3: TGTGCCAGCAGCCAAGGATACCGGAGCACAGATACGCAGTATTTT. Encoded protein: CASSQGYRSTDTQYF.

CDR3 DNA: TGCGCCAGCAGCTTGGCCCTAGAGACCCAGTACTTC. Translated: CASSLALETQYF. The chain links TRBV5-1 to TRBJ2-5; D gene uncertain. The CDR3 spans 12 residues. The germline V gene has CDR1 SGHRS and CDR2 YFSETQ. Trimming took off 0 bases at V and 4 bases at J, with 4 bases between the two ends.

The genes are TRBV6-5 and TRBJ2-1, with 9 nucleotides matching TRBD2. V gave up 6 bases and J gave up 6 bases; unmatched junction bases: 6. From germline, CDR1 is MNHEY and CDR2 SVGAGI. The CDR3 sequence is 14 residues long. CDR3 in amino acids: CASSRGRAGNEQFF. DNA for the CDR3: TGTGCCAGCAGCCGCGGGAGGGCCGGCAATGAGCAGTTCTTC.

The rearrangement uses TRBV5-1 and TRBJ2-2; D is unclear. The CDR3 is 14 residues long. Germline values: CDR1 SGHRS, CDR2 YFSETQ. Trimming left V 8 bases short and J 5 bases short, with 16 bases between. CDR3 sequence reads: CASRPGLETGELFF. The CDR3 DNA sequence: TGCGCCAGTAGACCGGGTCTCGAAACCGGGGAGCTGTTTTTT.

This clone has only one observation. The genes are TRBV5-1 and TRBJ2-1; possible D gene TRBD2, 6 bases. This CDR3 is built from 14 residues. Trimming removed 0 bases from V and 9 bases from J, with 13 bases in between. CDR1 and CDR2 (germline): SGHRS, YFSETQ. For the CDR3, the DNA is TGCGCCAGCAGCTTGGCACCAGGGAGGACTGAGCAGTTCTTC. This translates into CASSLAPGRTEQFF.

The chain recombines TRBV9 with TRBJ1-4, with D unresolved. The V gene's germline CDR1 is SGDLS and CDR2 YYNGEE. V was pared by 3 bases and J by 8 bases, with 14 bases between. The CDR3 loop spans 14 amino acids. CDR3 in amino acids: CASSAPPGGEKLFF. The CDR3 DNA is TGTGCCAGCAGCGCCCCGCCGGGAGGAGAAAAACTGTTTTTT. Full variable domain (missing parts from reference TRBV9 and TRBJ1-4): DSGVTQTPKHLITATGQRVTLRCSPRSGDLSVYWYQQSLDQGLQFLIQYYNGEERAKGNILERFSAQQFPDLHSELNLSSLELGDSALYFCASSAPPGGEKLFFGSGTQLSVL.

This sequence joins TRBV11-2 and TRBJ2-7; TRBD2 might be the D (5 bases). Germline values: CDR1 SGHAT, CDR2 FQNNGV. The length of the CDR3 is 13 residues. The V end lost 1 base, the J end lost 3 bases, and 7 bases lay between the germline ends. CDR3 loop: CASSLGEGYEQYF. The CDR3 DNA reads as TGTGCCAGCAGCTTAGGAGAGGGCTACGAGCAGTACTTC.

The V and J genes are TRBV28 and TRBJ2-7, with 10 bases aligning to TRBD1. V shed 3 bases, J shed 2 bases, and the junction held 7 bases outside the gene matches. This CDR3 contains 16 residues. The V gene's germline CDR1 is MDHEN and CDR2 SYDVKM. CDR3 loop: CASSLWWDRGTYEQYF. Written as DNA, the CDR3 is TGTGCCAGCAGTTTGTGGTGGGACAGGGGAACCTACGAGCAGTACTTC.